The TCR beta chain under discussion was sequenced for a study of blood T cell repertoires in COVID-19. This CDR3 comprises 16 residues. Per the germline V gene, CDR1 is SQVTM and CDR2 is ANQGSEA. After removal of 1 base from V and 1 base from J, the junction contained 7 bases not matched to a gene. The protocol was immunoSEQ multiplex PCR, while the TCRdb copy is restricted to in-frame clones and leaves out a portion. This sample has 150,000 to 200,000 clones, with approximately 91% found just once. This chain links TRBV29-1 with TRBJ2-3; TRBD1 agrees at 8 bases. The sequenced sample consisted of peripheral blood. The receptor comes from a man aged 40-49 years with acute or convalescent COVID-19. DNA for the CDR3: TGCAGCGTTGAAGGGCGACGGGGACAGGGCACAGATACGCAGTATTTT. This gives the protein CSVEGRRGQGTDTQYF.